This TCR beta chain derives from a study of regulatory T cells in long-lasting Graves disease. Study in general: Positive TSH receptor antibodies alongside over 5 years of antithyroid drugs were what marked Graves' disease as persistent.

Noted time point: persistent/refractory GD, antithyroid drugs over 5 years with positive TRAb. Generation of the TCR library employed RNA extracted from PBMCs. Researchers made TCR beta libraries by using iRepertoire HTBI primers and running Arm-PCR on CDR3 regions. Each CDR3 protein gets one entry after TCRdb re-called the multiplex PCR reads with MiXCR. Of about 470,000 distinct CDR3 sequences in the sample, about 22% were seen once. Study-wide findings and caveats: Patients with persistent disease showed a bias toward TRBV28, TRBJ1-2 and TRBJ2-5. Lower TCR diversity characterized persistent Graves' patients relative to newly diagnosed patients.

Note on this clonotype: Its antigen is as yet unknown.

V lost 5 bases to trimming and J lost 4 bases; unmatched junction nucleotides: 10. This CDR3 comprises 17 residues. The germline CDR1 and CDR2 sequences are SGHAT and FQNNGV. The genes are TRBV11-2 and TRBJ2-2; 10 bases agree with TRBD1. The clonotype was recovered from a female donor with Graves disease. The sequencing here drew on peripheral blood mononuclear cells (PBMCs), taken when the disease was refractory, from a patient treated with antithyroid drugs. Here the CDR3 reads CASSLTTGGLGTGELFF. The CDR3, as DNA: TGTGCCAGCAGCCTGACGACAGGGGGCTTGGGCACCGGGGAGCTGTTTTTT. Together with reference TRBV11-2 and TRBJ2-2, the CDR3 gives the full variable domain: EAGVAQSPRYKIIEKRQSVAFWCNPISGHATLYWYQQILGQGPKLLIQFQNNGVVDDSQLPKDRFSAERLKGVDSTLKIQPAKLEDSAVYLCASSLTTGGLGTGELFFGEGSRLTVL.